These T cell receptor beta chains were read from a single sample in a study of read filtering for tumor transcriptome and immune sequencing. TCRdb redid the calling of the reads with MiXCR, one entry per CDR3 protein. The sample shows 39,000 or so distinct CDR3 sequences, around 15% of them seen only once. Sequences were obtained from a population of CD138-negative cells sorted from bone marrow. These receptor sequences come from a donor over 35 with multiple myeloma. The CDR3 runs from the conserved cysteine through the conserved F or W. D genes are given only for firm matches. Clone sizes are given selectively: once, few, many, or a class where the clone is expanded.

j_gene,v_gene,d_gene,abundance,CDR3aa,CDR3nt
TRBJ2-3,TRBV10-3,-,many,CAISRLGGATDTQYF,TGTGCCATCAGCCGACTTGGCGGAGCGACAGATACGCAGTATTTT
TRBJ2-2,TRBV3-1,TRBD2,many,CASSQGLAENTGELFF,TGTGCCAGCAGCCAAGGACTAGCGGAGAACACCGGGGAGCTGTTTTTT
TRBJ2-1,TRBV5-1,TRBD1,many,CASSSGGTGAYNEQFF,TGCGCCAGCAGCTCCGGGGGGACAGGGGCCTACAATGAGCAGTTCTTC
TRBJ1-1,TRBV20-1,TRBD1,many,CSASDRGHMNTEAFF,TGCAGTGCTTCCGACAGGGGGCACATGAACACTGAAGCTTTCTTT
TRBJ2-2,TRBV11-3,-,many,CASSTNTGELFF,TGTGCCAGCAGCACGAACACCGGGGAGCTGTTTTTT
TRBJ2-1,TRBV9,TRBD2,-,CASSVGLAGGNNEQFF,TGTGCCAGCAGCGTAGGGCTAGCGGGAGGCAACAATGAGCAGTTCTTC
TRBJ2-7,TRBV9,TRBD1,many,CASSPRDSTYEQYF,TGTGCCAGCAGCCCCCGGGACAGCACCTACGAGCAGTACTTC
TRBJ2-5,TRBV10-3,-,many,CAISGGQETQYF,TGTGCCATCAGTGGGGGCCAAGAGACCCAGTACTTC
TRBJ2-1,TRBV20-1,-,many,CSARDFQRSSYNEQFF,TGCAGTGCTAGAGATTTCCAGCGGAGCTCCTACAATGAGCAGTTCTTC
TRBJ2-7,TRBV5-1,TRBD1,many,CASSSGQGGFDEQYF,TGCGCCAGCAGCTCTGGACAGGGGGGGTTCGACGAGCAGTACTTC
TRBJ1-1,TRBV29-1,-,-,CSVRNREAFF,TGCAGCGTCCGTAACAGGGAGGCTTTCTTT
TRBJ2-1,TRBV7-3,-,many,CASSPEVGRPGNEQFF,TGTGCCAGCAGCCCAGAGGTAGGGCGCCCGGGGAATGAGCAGTTCTTC
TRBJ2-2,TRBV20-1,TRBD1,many,CSARDGGTGSWTGELFF,TGCAGTGCTAGAGATGGTGGGACAGGGAGTTGGACCGGGGAGCTGTTTTTT
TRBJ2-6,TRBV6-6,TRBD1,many,CASSSRGRRTGANVLTF,TGTGCCAGCAGTTCCAGGGGGCGGAGAACTGGGGCCAACGTCCTGACTTTC
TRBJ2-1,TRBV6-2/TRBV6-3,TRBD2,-,CASSYELAGGANEQLF,TGTGCCAGCAGTTACGAGCTAGCGGGAGGGGCAAATGAGCAGCTCTTC
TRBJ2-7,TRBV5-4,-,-,CASSLIPGAGYEQYF,TGTGCCAGCAGCTTGATCCCGGGAGCAGGTTACGAGCAGTACTTC
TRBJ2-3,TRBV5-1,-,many,CASSSGGTDTQYF,TGCGCCAGCAGCTCGGGAGGCACAGATACGCAGTATTTT
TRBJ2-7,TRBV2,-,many,CASSPQGEQYF,TGTGCCAGCAGTCCCCAGGGCGAGCAGTACTTC
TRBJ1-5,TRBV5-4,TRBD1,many,CASSSGTGENQPQHF,TGTGCCAGCAGCTCCGGGACAGGGGAAAATCAGCCCCAGCATTTT
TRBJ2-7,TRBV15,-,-,CATSRDPDYEQYF,TGTGCCACCAGCAGAGATCCGGACTACGAGCAGTACTTC
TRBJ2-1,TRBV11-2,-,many,CASSIGQYNEQFF,TGTGCCAGCAGCATAGGACAGTACAATGAGCAGTTCTTC
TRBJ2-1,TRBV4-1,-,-,CASSHSGVAYNEQFF,TGCGCCAGCAGCCACTCGGGAGTGGCTTACAATGAGCAGTTCTTC
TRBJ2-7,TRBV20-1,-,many,CSARTSYAADEQYF,TGCAGTGCTAGGACTAGTTACGCGGCAGACGAGCAGTACTTC
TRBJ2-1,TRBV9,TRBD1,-,CASRAGTGPYNEQFF,TGTGCCAGCAGGGCCGGGACAGGGCCCTACAACGAGCAGTTCTTC
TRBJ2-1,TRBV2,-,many,CASSDTNYNEQFF,TGTGCCAGCAGTGACACCAACTACAATGAGCAGTTCTTC
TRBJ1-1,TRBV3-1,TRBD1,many,CASSQGGTGGRTEAFF,TGTGCCAGCAGCCAAGGGGGGACAGGGGGACGAACTGAAGCTTTCTTT
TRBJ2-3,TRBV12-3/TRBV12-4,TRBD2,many,CASSLVAGARTDTQYF,TGTGCCAGCAGTTTAGTAGCGGGGGCACGCACAGATACGCAGTATTTT
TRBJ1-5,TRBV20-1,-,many,CSASGGNQPQHF,TGCAGTGCTAGCGGAGGAAATCAGCCCCAGCATTTT
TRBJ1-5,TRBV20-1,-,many,CSARAPGFHQPQHF,TGCAGTGCTAGAGCACCCGGGTTTCATCAGCCCCAGCATTTT
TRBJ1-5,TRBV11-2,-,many,CASSLAGEGRGQHF,TGTGCCAGCAGCTTAGCGGGGGAGGGTAGGGGCCAGCATTTT
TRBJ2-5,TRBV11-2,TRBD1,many,CASSLGYRGQETQYF,TGTGCCAGCAGCTTAGGTTACAGGGGGCAAGAGACCCAGTACTTC
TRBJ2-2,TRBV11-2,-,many,CASSIPGPSNTGELFF,TGTGCCAGCAGCATACCGGGACCCTCGAACACCGGGGAGCTGTTTTTT
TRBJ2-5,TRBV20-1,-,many,CSADRPGRTQYF,TGCAGTGCTGACCGCCCGGGTAGGACCCAGTACTTC
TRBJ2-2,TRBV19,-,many,CASSPSGAGGELFF,TGTGCCAGTAGTCCGTCAGGGGCGGGCGGGGAGCTGTTTTTT
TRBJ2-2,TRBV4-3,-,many,CASSRLSIGERTGELFF,TGCGCCAGCAGCCGACTATCAATCGGAGAACGCACCGGGGAGCTGTTTTTT
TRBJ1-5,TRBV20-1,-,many,CSAQDSNSNQPQHF,TGCAGTGCCCAGGACAGCAATAGCAATCAGCCCCAGCATTTT
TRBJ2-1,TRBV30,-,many,CAWSGIKGPVSGQFF,TGTGCCTGGAGTGGAATTAAGGGTCCAGTCAGCGGGCAGTTCTTC
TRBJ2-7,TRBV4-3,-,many,CASSQGTGYEQYF,TGCGCCAGCAGCCAGGGTACAGGGTACGAGCAGTACTTC
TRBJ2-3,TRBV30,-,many,CAWRGTGSGTDTQYF,TGTGCCTGGAGGGGAACAGGGAGCGGCACAGATACGCAGTATTTT
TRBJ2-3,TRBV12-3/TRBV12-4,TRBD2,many,CASRGLAGGRTDTQYF,TGTGCCAGCAGAGGGCTAGCGGGAGGACGCACAGATACGCAGTATTTT
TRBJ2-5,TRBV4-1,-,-,CASSRGGRETQYF,TGCGCCAGCAGCCGCGGGGGCCGAGAGACCCAGTACTTC